These 20 T cell receptor beta chains were all obtained from the same sample, sequenced in a study of siplizumab effects on memory and regulatory T cells (dated by TCRdb to between 2018 and 2021). Library preparation was by the immunoSEQ multiplex PCR assay. The table comes from immuneACCESS by way of TCRdb, which keeps in-frame sequences with V and J called. Part of the clones is missing from these tables; in studies checked, under half for an unresolved V gene and the rest for unknown reasons. Recorded for this sample are some 120,000 clones; around 93% of them occurred a single time. The ten largest clones capture over 0.15% of the sample. The sample consisted of non-Treg CD4+ T cells sorted from blood. Per the publication, the cell subset or site label means: FACS-sorted unstimulated CD4+ non-regulatory T cells. The receptors derive from a human donor in good health.

V and J are TRBV2 and TRBJ1-5, with D possibly matching TRBD1 (5 bases). Trimming left V 6 bases short and J 0 bases short, with 12 bases between. Germline loops: CDR1 SNHLY, CDR2 FYNNEI. This CDR3 is 15 amino acids long. The CDR3 bases are TGTGCCAGCAGAACCGGGACTTTTAGCAATCAGCCCCAGCATTTT. Protein: CASRTGTFSNQPQHF.

The genes are TRBV7-3 and TRBJ2-7; unclear D gene. The V end lost 2 bases, the J end lost 2 bases, and 7 bases lay between the germline ends. CDR1 SGHTA and CDR2 FQGTGA come from the germline V gene. The CDR3 is made up of 13 amino acids. The CDR3 bases are TGTGCCAGCAGCTTATTTGAAACCTACGAGCAGTACTTC. Its protein is CASSLFETYEQYF.

The chain has TRBV6-1 and TRBJ1-1; 7 nucleotides line up with TRBD1. With 4 bases clipped from V and 11 bases from J, the junction kept 4 bases outside the gene matches. The CDR3 consists of 11 residues. CDR1 MNHNS and CDR2 SASEGT come from the germline V gene. CDR3 residues: CASSVGQVAFF. The DNA for the CDR3 is TGTGCCAGCAGTGTCGGACAGGTGGCTTTCTTT.

This sequence joins TRBV7-9 and TRBJ2-5; D not resolved. The CDR3 is made up of 13 amino acids. The V gene's germline CDR1 is SEHNR and CDR2 FQNEAQ (reference sequence). The germline V and J ends were trimmed by 4 bases and 1 base, with 7 bases remaining between them. The CDR3 sequence is CASSSTVQETQYF. In DNA, the CDR3 is TGTGCCAGCAGCTCGACCGTCCAAGAGACCCAGTACTTC.

This clone was seen a single time. This chain connects TRBV7-8 to TRBJ2-7; D possibly uses TRBD1 or TRBD2 (5 bases each). V lost 1 base and J 0 bases, leaving 13 bases between the germline ends. Germline V gives CDR1 SGHVS, CDR2 FQNEAQ. This CDR3 comprises 16 residues. DNA of the CDR3: TGTGCCAGCAGCTTAGTCGCGGCAGGGAGCTCCTACGAGCAGTACTTC. This translates into CASSLVAAGSSYEQYF.

The chain links TRBV25-1 to TRBJ1-6, with D unclear. Trimming cost V 5 bases and J 0 bases, with 14 bases left between them. The CDR3 consists of 17 residues. Germline lookup yields CDR1 MGHDK and CDR2 SYGVNS. The CDR3 loop is CASSKMTESSYNSPLHF. The CDR3 region has the DNA TGTGCCAGCAGTAAGATGACCGAGAGCTCCTATAATTCACCCCTCCACTTT.

The V gene is TRBV6-1, the J gene TRBJ1-1, with D unclear. The CDR3 is 11 residues long. Germline CDR1 is MNHNS and CDR2 is SASEGT. With 3 bases removed from V and 5 bases from J, the gap between germline ends came to 4 bases. The CDR3 nucleotides are TGTGCCAGCAGTGATGGGACTGAAGCTTTCTTT. This gives the protein CASSDGTEAFF.

The chain links TRBV2 to TRBJ2-7; 8 bases are shared with TRBD1. J gave up 13 bases and V 6 bases, and 14 bases lay outside the gene matches. The CDR3 totals 13 residues. In germline, CDR1 is SNHLY, CDR2 FYNNEI. The CDR3 region is CASRKETGESTYF. CDR3 DNA sequence: TGTGCCAGCAGGAAAGAGACAGGGGAAAGTACATACTTC. Drawing the rest from reference TRBV2 and TRBJ2-7, the complete variable domain is EPEVTQTPSHQVTQMGQEVILRCVPISNHLYFYWYRQILGQKVEFLVSFYNNEISEKSEIFDDQFSVERPDGSNFTLKIRSTKLEDSAMYFCASRKETGESTYFGPGTRLTVT.

This chain connects TRBV6-1 to TRBJ1-5; D not certain. The V end lost 5 bases, the J end lost 10 bases, and 12 bases lay between the germline ends. The CDR3 extends over 12 amino acids. Germline-derived CDR1 and CDR2 are MNHNS and SASEGT. CDR3 DNA sequence: TGTGCCAGCAGTTCCGTAGGGCGTCCCCAGCATTTT. It specifies CASSSVGRPQHF.

The rearrangement uses TRBV19 and TRBJ2-5, with 7 bases that match TRBD1. Germline V gene sequence: CDR1 LNHDA, CDR2 SQIVND (reference sequence). Germline trimming cut 5 bases from V and 2 bases from J; bases unmatched to any gene: 8. The CDR3 sequence is 15 residues long. CDR3 region: CASSSDRQGQETQYF. CDR3 nucleotide sequence: TGTGCCAGTAGTTCGGACAGGCAAGGACAAGAGACCCAGTACTTC.

The rearrangement links TRBV6-1 to TRBJ2-7, with 7 bases aligning to TRBD2. The CDR3 length is 15 residues. Germline V gene sequence: CDR1 MNHNS, CDR2 SASEGT. The V segment lost 5 bases and the J segment 6 bases; nucleotides outside the gene matches: 13. CDR3 protein: CASSPGGGVPTEQYF. The CDR3 DNA reads TGTGCCAGCAGTCCGGGGGGAGGGGTCCCTACCGAGCAGTACTTC.

The DNA for the CDR3 is TGTGCCAGCAGTTTGGGGGGGACAGGCACCTATGGCTACACCTTC. Its protein product is CASSLGGTGTYGYTF. V usage is TRBV27 and J usage is TRBJ1-2; 8 bases are shared with TRBD1. V gave up 3 bases and J gave up 4 bases; unmatched junction bases: 7. The germline V gene has CDR1 MNHEY and CDR2 SMNVEV (reference sequence). The CDR3 has 15 amino acids.

This rearrangement joins TRBV9 to TRBJ2-3; TRBD1 matches 9 bases. Trimming cost V 3 bases and J 5 bases; bases outside gene matches: 7. Germline loops: CDR1 SGDLS, CDR2 YYNGEE. The CDR3 contains 15 residues. The CDR3 DNA follows: TGTGCCAGCAGCGCAGGACAGGGGCGGGGAGATACGCAGTATTTT. It yields the protein CASSAGQGRGDTQYF. Together with reference TRBV9 and TRBJ2-3, the CDR3 gives the full variable domain: DSGVTQTPKHLITATGQRVTLRCSPRSGDLSVYWYQQSLDQGLQFLIQYYNGEERAKGNILERFSAQQFPDLHSELNLSSLELGDSALYFCASSAGQGRGDTQYFGPGTRLTVL.

The rearrangement uses TRBV19 and TRBJ2-4; D is perhaps TRBD1 (6 bases). Germline V gives CDR1 LNHDA, CDR2 SQIVND (reference sequence). Trimming took off 5 bases at V and 11 bases at J, with 22 bases between the two ends. The CDR3 has 15 residues. DNA of the CDR3: TGTGCCAGTAGTCCGCCGGGACACTGGCAGATCCTTCAGTACTTC. Its protein is CASSPPGHWQILQYF. The variable domain in full, completed from reference TRBV19 and TRBJ2-4, reads DGGITQSPKYLFRKEGQNVTLSCEQNLNHDAMYWYRQDPGQGLRLIYYSQIVNDFQKGDIAEGYSVSREKKESFPLTVTSAQKNPTAFYLCASSPPGHWQILQYFGAGTRLSVL.

The V gene is TRBV9, the J gene TRBJ1-1, with D uncertain. Per germline, CDR1 SGDLS and CDR2 YYNGEE. Trimming took off 1 base at V and 0 bases at J, with 7 bases between the two ends. The CDR3 runs to 14 residues. CDR3 protein: CASSVSGMNTEAFF. CDR3 in DNA: TGTGCCAGCAGCGTATCGGGGATGAACACTGAAGCTTTCTTT.

This rearrangement joins TRBV6-6 to TRBJ1-1; no definite D call. This CDR3 spans 13 amino acids. Germline V gene data show CDR1 as MNHNY and CDR2 as SVGAGI (reference sequence). The V end lost 6 bases, the J end lost 3 bases, and 11 bases lay between the germline ends. The CDR3 here is CASSKEAYTEAFF. CDR3 DNA sequence: TGTGCCAGCAGCAAAGAGGCGTACACTGAAGCTTTCTTT.

The genes are TRBV5-1 and TRBJ1-1, with 7 bases identical to TRBD1. Germline assignment: CDR1 SGHRS and CDR2 YFSETQ. The V and J ends lost 0 bases and 0 bases, in that order; junction bases with no gene match: 5. CDR3 length: 16 residues. The chain's CDR3 is CASSLDLGQVNTEAFF. Written as DNA, the CDR3 is TGCGCCAGCAGCTTGGACCTTGGACAGGTGAACACTGAAGCTTTCTTT.

The rearrangement uses TRBV2 and TRBJ1-2, with a possible D match to TRBD1 (6 bases). Germline V gene sequence: CDR1 SNHLY, CDR2 FYNNEI. CDR3 length: 14 residues. V lost 5 bases to trimming and J lost 2 bases, with 12 bases between them. The CDR3 nucleotides are TGTGCCAGCAGTTCTGACGACAGGAACTATGGCTACACCTTC. Protein sequence: CASSSDDRNYGYTF.

The chain recombines TRBV14 with TRBJ2-3; D is possibly TRBD2 (5 bases). V shed 4 bases and J shed 6 bases, with 26 bases lying between them. This CDR3 contains 18 residues. Germline-derived CDR1 and CDR2 are SGHDN and FVKESK. In DNA form, the CDR3 reads TGTGCCAGCAGCCCGTCATCCCTAGCTCAACCGAGGTTCGATACGCAGTATTTT. Translated: CASSPSSLAQPRFDTQYF.

This chain connects TRBV4-1 to TRBJ2-3, with D perhaps matching TRBD2 (7 bases). This CDR3 region has 18 residues. Trimming stripped 4 bases from V and 3 bases from J, with 23 bases between. CDR1 MGHRA and CDR2 YSYEKL come from the germline V gene. CDR3 residues: CASSPGRGGSARTDTQYF. The CDR3 bases are TGCGCCAGCAGCCCGGGGAGGGGGGGGAGCGCCAGGACAGATACGCAGTATTTT.